A selection of T cell receptor beta chains follows, all from one sample in a study of blood T cells in healthy people across ages. A single record per CDR3 protein comes from TCRdb applying MiXCR to the 5' RACE reads. The sample contains about 640,000 distinct CDR3 sequences, roughly 50% of which appear only once. The sample was blood. Receptor source: a man aged 60-69 years in good health. Each CDR3 is given with its conserved first and last residue. A D gene is named only where the DNA matches it firmly. Some rows have no size entry. The others give once, few or many, or a class for an expanded clone.

J | D | size | V | DNA | CDR3
TRBJ2-5 | NA | NA | TRBV6-6 | TGTGCCAGCAGTTACTCGAGACGGGGGGCCGAGGAGACCCAGTACTTC | CASSYSRRGAEETQYF
TRBJ2-7 | TRBD1 | NA | TRBV20-1 | TGCAGTGCTAGTCCCCAGATACAGGGGACGACCTACGAGCAGTACTTC | CSASPQIQGTTYEQYF
TRBJ2-3 | NA | NA | TRBV29-1 | TGCAGCGTTGAACTCCAGGTCCTCACAGATACGCAGTATTTT | CSVELQVLTDTQYF
TRBJ2-1 | TRBD2 | NA | TRBV7-9 | TGTGCCAGCAGCCCCCGAGGTAGCGGGGGGGCGAGTGAGCAGTTCTTC | CASSPRGSGGASEQFF
TRBJ2-7 | TRBD2 | NA | TRBV18 | TGTGCCAGCTCACCACCTGGGGGAGGGGTCGGCGAGCAGTACTTC | CASSPPGGGVGEQYF
TRBJ2-5 | NA | NA | TRBV27 | TGTGCCAGCAGTTCTTATGGGACCCAGTACTTC | CASSSYGTQYF
TRBJ1-2 | TRBD1 | few | TRBV5-1 | TGCGCCAGCAGCTTGGATGGCCGGGACAGAGGCTATGGCTACACCTTC | CASSLDGRDRGYGYTF
TRBJ2-1 | NA | NA | TRBV24-1 | TGTGCCACCCGCCGAGCGACTCTTGAGGGTGAGCAGTTCTTC | CATRRATLEGEQFF
TRBJ2-7 | NA | NA | TRBV12-3/TRBV12-4 | TGTGCCAGCAGTTCATCCCCTCCTAACGAGCAGTACTTC | CASSSSPPNEQYF
TRBJ2-1 | NA | few | TRBV11-2 | TGTGCCAGCAGCTTAGAGGGTGCGGCAGGGGCCTCCTACAATGAGCAGTTCTTC | CASSLEGAAGASYNEQFF
TRBJ1-5 | TRBD1 | few | TRBV6-4 | TGTGCCAGCAGTGAAGCTAAGACAGGGTCTGAAGATCAGCCCCAGCATTTT | CASSEAKTGSEDQPQHF
TRBJ2-4 | TRBD2 | NA | TRBV2 | TGTGCCAGCATCGGTTCTAGCGGGGGCCGTAAAAACATTCAGTACTTC | CASIGSSGGRKNIQYF
TRBJ2-5 | TRBD2 | few | TRBV4-1 | TGCGCCAGCAGCCACCCGGGACTAGCGGGGGGGCTGCAGACCCAGTACTTC | CASSHPGLAGGLQTQYF
TRBJ1-1 | NA | NA | TRBV10-3 | TGTGCCATCAGGGAAGACGCGGGCACTGAAGCTTTCTTT | CAIREDAGTEAFF
TRBJ2-1 | TRBD1 | many | TRBV29-1 | TGCAGCGCCCGGACAGGGGGCCGGAATGAGCAGTTCTTC | CSARTGGRNEQFF
TRBJ2-7 | TRBD2 | NA | TRBV20-1 | TGCAGTGCTGGGGCAGCGGGGGGCACCTACGAGCAGTACTTC | CSAGAAGGTYEQYF
TRBJ2-4 | TRBD2 | NA | TRBV20-1 | TGCAGTGCTAGTCCCCTTTTTCAGCGGGGGGGCTTGGACATTCAGTACTTC | CSASPLFQRGGLDIQYF
TRBJ1-4 | NA | NA | TRBV28 | TGTGCCAGCAAAGGCCAACAGGTTGGAAAACTGTTTTTT | CASKGQQVGKLFF
TRBJ2-5 | NA | once | TRBV14 | TGTGCCAGCATGATCCTGGGTGGCGGAGAATCCCAGTACTTC | CASMILGGGESQYF
TRBJ2-5 | NA | NA | TRBV5-6 | TGTGCCAGCAGCTTGGCTCGGGGCCTTCTGGAGACCCAGTACTTC | CASSLARGLLETQYF
TRBJ1-2 | NA | NA | TRBV3-1 | TGTGCCAGCAGCCTACAGGGTGTCTATGGCTACACCTTC | CASSLQGVYGYTF
TRBJ2-5 | TRBD2 | NA | TRBV2 | TGTGCCAGCAGCGAGACTAGCATCCGCGGGGCCCAGTACTTC | CASSETSIRGAQYF
TRBJ1-1 | NA | few | TRBV4-2 | TGTGCCAGCAGCCAAGATCTAGGGTACACTGAAGCTTTCTTT | CASSQDLGYTEAFF
TRBJ2-3 | NA | NA | TRBV20-1 | TGCAGTGCTAGCGGGGCTTCCCAGGATACGCAGTATTTT | CSASGASQDTQYF
TRBJ2-5 | TRBD2 | NA | TRBV3-1 | TGTGCCAGCAATAGAGCGGGGCCCGGGGCCCAGTACTTC | CASNRAGPGAQYF
TRBJ1-5 | TRBD1 | NA | TRBV20-1 | TGCAGTGCCCTCGACCGGACAGGTCTTCAGCCCCAGCATTTT | CSALDRTGLQPQHF
TRBJ2-5 | NA | few | TRBV3-1 | TGTGCCAGCAGCAACCCCCTGGACAGTTACCAAGAGACCCAGTACTTC | CASSNPLDSYQETQYF
TRBJ2-6 | TRBD1 | many | TRBV10-3 | TGTGCCATCAGCGACAGGGCCTCTGGGGCCAACGTCCTGACTTTC | CAISDRASGANVLTF
TRBJ2-5 | NA | NA | TRBV6-5 | TGTGCCAGCAAGAAGGGAAACCAAGAGACCCAGTACTTC | CASKKGNQETQYF
TRBJ2-3 | TRBD1 | NA | TRBV24-1 | TGTGCCACCAGTGATCCACGGACAGGCAACACAGATACGCAGTATTTT | CATSDPRTGNTDTQYF
TRBJ1-4 | NA | NA | TRBV7-2 | TGTGCCAGCAGCTCCAGGTCCCAGCCCAATGAAAAACTGTTTTTT | CASSSRSQPNEKLFF
TRBJ2-5 | TRBD2 | NA | TRBV5-1 | TGCGCCAGCAGGCCTAGCGGGGGGGCCTCCTACAATGAGCAGTACTTC | CASRPSGGASYNEQYF
TRBJ2-1 | TRBD2 | NA | TRBV6-4 | TGTGCCAGCAGTGAGGGGACTAGCCCTTACAATGAGCAGTTCTTC | CASSEGTSPYNEQFF
TRBJ1-6 | TRBD1 | NA | TRBV12-3/TRBV12-4 | TGTGCCAGCAGTTCTATGGACAGGGGGTCACCCCTCCACTTT | CASSSMDRGSPLHF
TRBJ2-7 | TRBD1 | NA | TRBV6-1 | TGTGCCAGCACCCGGGACAGGGGGCAGTACGAGCAGTACTTC | CASTRDRGQYEQYF
TRBJ2-5 | NA | few | TRBV10-3 | TGTGCCATCAGTGAGTCGGGATTGAGCGACGGAAAGACCCAGTACTTC | CAISESGLSDGKTQYF
TRBJ2-5 | NA | NA | TRBV24-1 | TGTGCCACCAGTTCGACATCAGGAGGCAAGCAGTACTTC | CATSSTSGGKQYF
TRBJ2-3 | NA | NA | TRBV28 | TGTGCCAGCAGTCCACCCGCCCAATTGACAGATACGCAGTATTTT | CASSPPAQLTDTQYF
TRBJ2-3 | NA | once | TRBV10-3 | TGTGCCAGCACCTGGGCTAGCCCCACAGATACGCAGTATTTT | CASTWASPTDTQYF
TRBJ2-7 | TRBD2 | NA | TRBV14 | TGTGCCAGCAGCCAAGGACTAGCGGGCTACGAGCAGTACTTC | CASSQGLAGYEQYF
TRBJ2-1 | NA | few | TRBV6-6 | TGTGCCAGTAGAGCTACAAGTAGCTCCTACAATGAGCAGTTCTTC | CASRATSSSYNEQFF